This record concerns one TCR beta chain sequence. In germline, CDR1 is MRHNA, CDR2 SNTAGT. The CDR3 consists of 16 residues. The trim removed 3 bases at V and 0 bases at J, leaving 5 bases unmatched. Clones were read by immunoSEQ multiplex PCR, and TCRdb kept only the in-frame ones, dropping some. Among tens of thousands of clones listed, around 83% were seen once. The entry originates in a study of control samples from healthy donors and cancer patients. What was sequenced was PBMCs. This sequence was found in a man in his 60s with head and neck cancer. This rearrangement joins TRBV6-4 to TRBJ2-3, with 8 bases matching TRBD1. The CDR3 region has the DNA TGTGCCAGCAGTGAAGTTTGGGACAGGAGCACAGATACGCAGTATTTT. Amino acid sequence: CASSEVWDRSTDTQYF.